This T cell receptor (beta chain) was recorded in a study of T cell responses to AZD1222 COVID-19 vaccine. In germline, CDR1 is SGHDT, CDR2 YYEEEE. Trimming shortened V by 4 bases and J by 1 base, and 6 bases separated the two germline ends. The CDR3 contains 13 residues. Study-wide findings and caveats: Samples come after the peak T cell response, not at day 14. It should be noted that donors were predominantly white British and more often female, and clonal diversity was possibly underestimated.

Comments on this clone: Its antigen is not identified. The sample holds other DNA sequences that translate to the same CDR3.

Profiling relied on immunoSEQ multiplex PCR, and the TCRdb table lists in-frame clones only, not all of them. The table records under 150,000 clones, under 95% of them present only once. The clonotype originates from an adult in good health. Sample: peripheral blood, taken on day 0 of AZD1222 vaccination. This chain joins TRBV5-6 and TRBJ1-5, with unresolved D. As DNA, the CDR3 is TGTGCCAGCAGCCCCGGGAGCAATCAGCCCCAGCATTTT. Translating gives CASSPGSNQPQHF.